These 20 T cell receptor beta chains originate from one sample sequenced in a study of radiotherapy plus CTLA-4 blockade in lung cancer. Data came from immunoSEQ multiplex PCR; TCRdb stores just in-frame clones and leaves some out. The table lists tens of thousands of clones, around 90% of them singletons. The sequencing used peripheral blood, collected from a patient treated with radiotherapy plus ipilimumab. Every receptor here comes from a human donor with non-small cell lung cancer that progressed on radiotherapy plus ipilimumab.

This clone was detected only once. The chain has TRBV18 and TRBJ1-2; D gene unclear. Germline V gene data show CDR1 as KGHSH and CDR2 as LQKENI. Trimming cost V 3 bases and J 5 bases, with 10 bases left between them. This CDR3 comprises 13 residues. Here the CDR3 DNA reads TGTGCCAGCTCACCGAGGGTAAATTATGGCTACACCTTC. It yields the protein CASSPRVNYGYTF.

In its sample, this clone was seen once. The gene calls are TRBV10-3 and TRBJ1-1, with TRBD1 matching over 7 bases. In germline, CDR1 is ENHRY, CDR2 SYGVKD. This CDR3 spans 13 amino acids. V was pared by 11 bases and J by 1 base, with 7 bases of the junction left unmatched. The CDR3: CAAQGNRNTEAFF. The CDR3 DNA follows: TGTGCCGCACAGGGGAATAGGAACACTGAAGCTTTCTTT.

The chain recombines TRBV2 with TRBJ2-7, with D uncertain. Looked up from germline, CDR1 is SNHLY and CDR2 is FYNNEI. The CDR3 totals 12 residues. Trimming stripped 3 bases from V and 0 bases from J, with 3 bases between. CDR3 amino acids: CASSELSYEQYF. The CDR3 DNA follows: TGTGCCAGCAGTGAGCTCTCCTACGAGCAGTACTTC.

This clone was recorded only once. This sequence joins TRBV7-3 and TRBJ1-1; D remains ambiguous. Looked up from germline, CDR1 is SGHTA and CDR2 is FQGTGA. V dropped 5 bases and J dropped 2 bases, with 15 bases sitting between them. The CDR3 contains 15 residues. The CDR3 loop is CASSPMTLLNTEAFF. CDR3 bases: TGTGCCAGCAGCCCCATGACACTCTTAAACACTGAAGCTTTCTTT.

The chain couples TRBV19 to TRBJ1-4, with D possibly being TRBD1 (6 bases). This CDR3 region has 14 residues. Deletions cut 3 bases from V and 7 bases from J, with 12 bases between. Germline CDR1 and CDR2: LNHDA and SQIVND (reference sequence). This CDR3 reads CASSILARGEKLFF. Here the CDR3 DNA reads TGTGCCAGTAGTATCCTGGCCAGGGGTGAAAAACTGTTTTTT.

This clone was found a few times. V is TRBV6-4 and J is TRBJ1-1; the D is unclear. The CDR3 loop spans 14 amino acids. The ends were cut back, 5 bases at V and 4 bases at J, with 14 bases in the middle. CDR1 and CDR2 from the germline V gene are MRHNA and SNTAGT. CDR3 bases: TGTGCCAGCAGTCCGGAAAGCTGGGGCACTGAAGCTTTCTTT. Its translation is CASSPESWGTEAFF.

The gene calls are TRBV18 and TRBJ1-1; possibly TRBD1 for D (5 bases). This CDR3 has 11 amino acids. Germline CDR1 KGHSH, CDR2 LQKENI. Trimming left V 9 bases short and J 5 bases short, with 10 bases between. The CDR3 region has the DNA TGTGCCAGTGACGGGGGGACTGAAGCTTTCTTT. This encodes CASDGGTEAFF.

CDR3 sequence: CASSGTGHYGYTF. The CDR3 DNA reads as TGTGCCAGCAGCGGGACAGGCCACTATGGCTACACCTTC. This chain links TRBV9 with TRBJ1-2; 7 positions agree with TRBD1. The J segment lost 3 bases and the V segment lost 3 bases, leaving 2 bases of the junction unmatched. The CDR3 is 13 residues long. Germline V gene lookup returns CDR1 SGDLS and CDR2 YYNGEE.

The V gene is TRBV4-2, the J gene TRBJ1-2, with unresolved D. The CDR3 has 15 residues. In germline, CDR1 is LGHNA, CDR2 YNFKEQ. The V end lost 0 bases, the J end lost 4 bases, and 12 bases lay between the germline ends. CDR3 residues: CASSQDLGLPYGYTF. The CDR3 DNA reads TGTGCCAGCAGCCAAGATTTAGGGCTTCCCTATGGCTACACCTTC.

This clone showed up just once. J is TRBJ2-2 and V is TRBV7-3; 8 nucleotides align to TRBD1. Germline CDR1 reads SGHTA; CDR2 reads FQGTGA. The ends lost 5 bases at V and 3 bases at J; junction bases unmatched: 5. The CDR3 consists of 15 residues. CDR3 sequence: CASSVDRGYTGELFF. For the CDR3, the DNA is TGTGCCAGCAGCGTAGACAGGGGATACACCGGGGAGCTGTTTTTT.

This chain connects TRBV9 to TRBJ2-2, with TRBD1 identical over 8 bases. The CDR3 is 17 residues long. CDR1 and CDR2 (germline): SGDLS, YYNGEE. V lost 0 bases, J lost 1 base, and 5 bases stayed unmatched. CDR3 protein: CASSVVGQGGNTGELFF. Here the CDR3 DNA reads TGTGCCAGCAGCGTAGTTGGACAGGGTGGGAACACCGGGGAGCTGTTTTTT.

The gene calls are TRBV6-5 and TRBJ2-3; unclear D gene. Germline assignment: CDR1 MNHEY and CDR2 SVGAGI. The CDR3 is 13 residues long. The germline V and J ends were trimmed by 1 base and 1 base, with 3 bases remaining between them. The CDR3 here is CASSYFGTDTQYF. CDR3 bases: TGTGCCAGCAGTTACTTCGGCACAGATACGCAGTATTTT.

The gene calls are TRBV28 and TRBJ1-2; a weak D match, TRBD1 (6 bases). Germline V gene lookup returns CDR1 MDHEN and CDR2 SYDVKM. The V end lost 3 bases, the J end lost 4 bases, and 15 bases lay between the germline ends. This CDR3 has 15 amino acids. CDR3 sequence: CASSFSGGGRYGYTF. CDR3 sequence (DNA): TGTGCCAGCAGTTTTTCGGGGGGCGGACGCTATGGCTACACCTTC.

V is TRBV18 and J is TRBJ2-1; no definite D call. The germline V and J ends were trimmed by 2 bases and 7 bases, with 18 bases remaining between them. The germline CDR1 and CDR2 sequences are KGHSH and LQKENI. The CDR3 is made up of 16 amino acids. CDR3 region: CASSPSWLGKVNEQFF. In DNA, the CDR3 is TGTGCCAGCTCACCAAGTTGGCTAGGGAAGGTGAATGAGCAGTTCTTC.

The chain carries TRBV19 and TRBJ1-2; 9 nucleotides agree with TRBD1. The CDR3 runs to 15 residues. Germline CDR1 and CDR2: LNHDA and SQIVND (reference sequence). The V and J ends lost 7 bases and 4 bases, in that order; junction bases with no gene match: 10. In DNA form, the CDR3 reads TGTGCCAGTACCTCCACCGGACAGGGGTCCTATGGCTACACCTTC. It codes for CASTSTGQGSYGYTF. Full variable domain (remainder filled in from reference TRBV19 and TRBJ1-2): DGGITQSPKYLFRKEGQNVTLSCEQNLNHDAMYWYRQDPGQGLRLIYYSQIVNDFQKGDIAEGYSVSREKKESFPLTVTSAQKNPTAFYLCASTSTGQGSYGYTFGSGTRLTVV.

J is TRBJ2-3 and V is TRBV7-2; 11 nucleotides align to TRBD2. CDR1 and CDR2 from the germline V gene are SGHTA and FQGNSA. This CDR3 region has 16 residues. With 5 bases clipped from V and 4 bases from J, the junction kept 8 bases outside the gene matches. DNA of the CDR3: TGTGCCAGCAGCCCTATAGCGGGGGGGCCGCCAGATACGCAGTATTTT. Encoded protein: CASSPIAGGPPDTQYF.

The chain employs TRBV19 and TRBJ1-2; 8 bases map to TRBD1. The CDR3 is 16 residues long. Trimming removed 0 bases from V and 6 bases from J; junction bases left unmatched: 9. The germline V gene encodes CDR1 LNHDA and CDR2 SQIVND (reference sequence). The CDR3 protein is CASSIDRTGPGNGYTF. As DNA, the CDR3 is TGTGCCAGTAGTATAGACCGGACAGGGCCGGGGAATGGCTACACCTTC.

The rearrangement links TRBV5-6 to TRBJ2-3; the match to TRBD2 covers 7 bases. The CDR3 contains 15 residues. V dropped 2 bases and J dropped 2; count of bases not matched to a gene: 5. CDR1 is SGHDT, CDR2 YYEEEE, per germline. The CDR3 is CASSLRGDPTDTQYF. CDR3 nucleotide sequence: TGTGCCAGCAGCTTACGGGGGGACCCCACAGATACGCAGTATTTT. Filled out from reference TRBV5-6 and TRBJ2-3, the complete variable domain reads DAGVTQSPTHLIKTRGQQVTLRCSPKSGHDTVSWYQQALGQGPQFIFQYYEEEERQRGNFPDRFSGHQFPNYSSELNVNALLLGDSALYLCASSLRGDPTDTQYFGPGTRLTVL.

This clone occurred a few times. This rearrangement joins TRBV9 to TRBJ2-7, with D uncertain. Trimming removed 0 bases at V and 2 bases at J, with 9 bases between. The CDR3 contains 14 residues. The germline gives CDR1 SGDLS, CDR2 YYNGEE. CDR3 bases: TGTGCCAGCAGCGTAGCTTCCCAGGCCTACGAGCAGTACTTC. Residues: CASSVASQAYEQYF.

CDR3 sequence: CASSQVPSSQNNEQFF. CDR3 DNA: TGCGCCAGCAGCCAAGTGCCGTCCTCACAGAACAATGAGCAGTTCTTC. V usage is TRBV4-1 and J usage is TRBJ2-1; D is ambiguous. This CDR3 is built from 16 residues. Trimming took 1 base from V and 5 from J, leaving 15 bases between them. Germline lookup yields CDR1 MGHRA and CDR2 YSYEKL.